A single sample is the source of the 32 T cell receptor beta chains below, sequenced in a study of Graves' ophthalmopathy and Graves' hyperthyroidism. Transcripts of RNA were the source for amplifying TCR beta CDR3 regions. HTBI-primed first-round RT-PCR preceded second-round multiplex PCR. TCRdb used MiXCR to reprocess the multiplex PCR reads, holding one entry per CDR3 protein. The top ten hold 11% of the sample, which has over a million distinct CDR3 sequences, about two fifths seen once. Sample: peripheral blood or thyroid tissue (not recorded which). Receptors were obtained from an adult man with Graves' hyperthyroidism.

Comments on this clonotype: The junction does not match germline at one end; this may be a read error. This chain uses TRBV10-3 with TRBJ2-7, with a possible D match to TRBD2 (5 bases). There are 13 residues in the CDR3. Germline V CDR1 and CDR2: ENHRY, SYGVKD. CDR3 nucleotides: TGTGCCATCAGTGAGTTCCAGACCGGGGAGCTGTACTTC. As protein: CAISEFQTGELYF.

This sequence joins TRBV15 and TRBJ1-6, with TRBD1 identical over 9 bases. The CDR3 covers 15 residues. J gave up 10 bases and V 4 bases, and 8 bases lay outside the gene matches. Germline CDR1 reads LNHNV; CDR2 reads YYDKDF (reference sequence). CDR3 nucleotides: TGTGCCACCAGCATTTGGGACAGGGTTGGCTCACCCCTCCACTTT. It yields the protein CATSIWDRVGSPLHF.

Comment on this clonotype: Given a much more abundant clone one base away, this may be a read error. The CDR3 DNA is TGTGCCAGCAGTGAAATCTACGAGCAGTGCTTC. Translating it yields CASSEIYEQCF. The genes are TRBV2 and TRBJ2-7; no reliable D call. The CDR3 is 11 residues long. Germline V gene lookup returns CDR1 SNHLY and CDR2 FYNNEI.

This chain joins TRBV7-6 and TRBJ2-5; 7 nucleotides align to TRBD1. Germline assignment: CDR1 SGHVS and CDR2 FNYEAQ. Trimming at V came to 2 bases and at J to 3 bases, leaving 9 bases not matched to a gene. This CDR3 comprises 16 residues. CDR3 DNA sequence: TGTGCCAGCAGCTTATTCCCCCCCGGGACAGAAGAGACCCAGTACTTC. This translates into CASSLFPPGTEETQYF.

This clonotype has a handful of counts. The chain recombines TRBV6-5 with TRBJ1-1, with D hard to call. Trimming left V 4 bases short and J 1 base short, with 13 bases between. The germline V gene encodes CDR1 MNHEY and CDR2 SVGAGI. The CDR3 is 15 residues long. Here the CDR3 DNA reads TGTGCCAGCAGTTCCGGACGGGGAGAGAACACTGAAGCTTTCTTT. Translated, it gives CASSSGRGENTEAFF.

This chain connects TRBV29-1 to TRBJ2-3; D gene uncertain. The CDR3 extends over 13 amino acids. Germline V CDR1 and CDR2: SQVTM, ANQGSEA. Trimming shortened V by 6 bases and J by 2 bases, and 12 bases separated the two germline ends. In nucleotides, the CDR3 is TGCAGCGTCGGCCTCGATGTCACAGATACGCAGTATTTT. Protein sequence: CSVGLDVTDTQYF.

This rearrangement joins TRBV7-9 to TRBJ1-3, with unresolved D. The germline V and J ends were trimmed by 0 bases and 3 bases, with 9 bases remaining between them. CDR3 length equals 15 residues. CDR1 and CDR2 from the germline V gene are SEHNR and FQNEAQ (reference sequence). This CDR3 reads CASSLARWDGNTIYF. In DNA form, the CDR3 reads TGTGCCAGCAGCTTAGCAAGATGGGATGGAAACACCATATATTTT.

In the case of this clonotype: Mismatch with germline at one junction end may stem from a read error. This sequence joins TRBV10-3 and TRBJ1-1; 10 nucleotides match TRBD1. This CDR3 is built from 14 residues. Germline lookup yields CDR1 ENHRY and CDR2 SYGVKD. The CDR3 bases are TGTGCCAGCAGTTGGGACAGGGGAAAGACTGAAGCTTTCTTT. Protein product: CASSWDRGKTEAFF.

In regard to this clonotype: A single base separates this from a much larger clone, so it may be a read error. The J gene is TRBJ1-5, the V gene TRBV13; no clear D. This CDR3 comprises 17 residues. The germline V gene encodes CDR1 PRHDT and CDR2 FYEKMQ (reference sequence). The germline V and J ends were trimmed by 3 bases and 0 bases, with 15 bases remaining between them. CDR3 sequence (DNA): TGTGCCAGCAGCTTCGAGTATGCCCTATATAGCAATCAGCCCCAGCATTTT. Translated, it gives CASSFEYALYSNQPQHF.

The CDR3 DNA reads TGCGCCAGCAGCTCCGTGGGGGTGAGGGAGTATGGCTACACCTTC. Its translation is CASSSVGVREYGYTF. The rearrangement joins TRBV5-1 to TRBJ1-2, with a tentative D call TRBD1 (5 bases). The V end lost 3 bases, the J end lost 5 bases, and 17 bases lay between the germline ends. Looked up from germline, CDR1 is SGHRS and CDR2 is YFSETQ. The CDR3 contains 15 residues.

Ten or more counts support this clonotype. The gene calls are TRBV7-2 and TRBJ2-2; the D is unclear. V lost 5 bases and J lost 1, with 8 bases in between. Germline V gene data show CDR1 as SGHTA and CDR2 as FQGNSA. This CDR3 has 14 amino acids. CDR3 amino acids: CASSPDGNTGELFF. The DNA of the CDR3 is TGTGCCAGCAGCCCCGACGGGAACACCGGGGAGCTGTTTTTT.

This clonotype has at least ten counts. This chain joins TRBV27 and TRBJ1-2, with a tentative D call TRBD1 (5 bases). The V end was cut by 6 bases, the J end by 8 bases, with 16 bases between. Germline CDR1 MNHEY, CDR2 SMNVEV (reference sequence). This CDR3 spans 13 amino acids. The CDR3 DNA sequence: TGTGCCAGCAGCCTTCGATCGGGGGTAGGCTACACCTTC. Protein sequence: CASSLRSGVGYTF.

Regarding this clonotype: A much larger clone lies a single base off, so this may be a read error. CDR3: CASSEQAGAYEQYF. The CDR3 nucleotides are TGTGCCAGCAGTGAGCAAGCGGGGGCCTACGAGCAGTACTTC. The rearrangement uses TRBV10-3 and TRBJ2-7, with 8 bases fitting TRBD2. Germline CDR1 reads ENHRY; CDR2 reads SYGVKD. The CDR3 runs 14 residues.

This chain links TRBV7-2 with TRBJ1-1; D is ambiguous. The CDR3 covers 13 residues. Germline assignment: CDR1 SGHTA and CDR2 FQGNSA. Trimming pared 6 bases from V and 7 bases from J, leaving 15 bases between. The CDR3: CASRRGVALEAFF. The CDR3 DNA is TGTGCCAGCAGGCGCGGGGTGGCCCTTGAAGCTTTCTTT.

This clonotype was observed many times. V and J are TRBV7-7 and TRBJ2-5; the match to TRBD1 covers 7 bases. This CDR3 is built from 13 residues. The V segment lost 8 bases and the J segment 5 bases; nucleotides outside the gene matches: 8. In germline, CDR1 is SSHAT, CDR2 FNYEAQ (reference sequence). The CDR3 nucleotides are TGTGCCAGCGGCACAGGGGTCGGGGAGACCCAGTACTTC. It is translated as CASGTGVGETQYF. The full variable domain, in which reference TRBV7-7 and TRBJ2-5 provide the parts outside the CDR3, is GAGVSQSPRYKVTKRGQDVTLRCDPISSHATLYWYQQALGQGPEFLTYFNYEAQPDKSGLPSDRFSAERPEGSISTLTIQRTEQRDSAMYRCASGTGVGETQYFGPGTRLLVL.

CDR3 in amino acids: CASSDRNNQPQHF. The CDR3 bases are TGCGCCAGCAGTGACAGAAACAATCAGCCCCAGCATTTT. The chain uses TRBV10-1 and TRBJ1-5; no clear D gene. The ends were cut back, 3 bases at V and 3 bases at J, with 6 bases in the middle. Germline CDR1 is WNHNN and CDR2 is SYGVQD (reference sequence). This CDR3 spans 13 amino acids.

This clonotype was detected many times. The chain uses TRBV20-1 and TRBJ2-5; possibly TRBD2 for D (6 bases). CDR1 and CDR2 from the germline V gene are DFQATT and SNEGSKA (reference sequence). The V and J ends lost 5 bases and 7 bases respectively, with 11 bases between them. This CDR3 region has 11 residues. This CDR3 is CSAVTRGTQYF. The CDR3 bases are TGCAGTGCTGTGACTAGGGGGACCCAGTACTTC.

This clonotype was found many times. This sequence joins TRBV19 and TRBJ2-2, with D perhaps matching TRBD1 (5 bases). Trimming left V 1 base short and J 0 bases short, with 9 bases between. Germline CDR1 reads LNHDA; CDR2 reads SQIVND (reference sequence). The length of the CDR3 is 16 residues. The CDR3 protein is CASSIAGRANTGELFF. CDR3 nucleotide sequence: TGTGCCAGTAGTATAGCTGGCAGGGCGAACACCGGGGAGCTGTTTTTT. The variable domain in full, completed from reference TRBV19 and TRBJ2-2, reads DGGITQSPKYLFRKEGQNVTLSCEQNLNHDAMYWYRQDPGQGLRLIYYSQIVNDFQKGDIAEGYSVSREKKESFPLTVTSAQKNPTAFYLCASSIAGRANTGELFFGEGSRLTVL.

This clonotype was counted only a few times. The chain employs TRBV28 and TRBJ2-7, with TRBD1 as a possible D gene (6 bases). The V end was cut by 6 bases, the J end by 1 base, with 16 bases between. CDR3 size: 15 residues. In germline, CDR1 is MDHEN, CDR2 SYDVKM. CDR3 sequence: CASREPGQGSYEQYF. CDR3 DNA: TGTGCCAGCAGAGAACCGGGACAAGGTTCCTACGAGCAGTACTTC.

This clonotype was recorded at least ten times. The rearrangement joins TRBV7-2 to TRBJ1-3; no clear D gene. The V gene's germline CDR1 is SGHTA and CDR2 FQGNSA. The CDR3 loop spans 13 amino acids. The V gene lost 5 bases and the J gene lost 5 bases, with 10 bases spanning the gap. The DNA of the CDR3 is TGTGCCAGCAGCCGGCCGGGTCGAAACACCATATATTTT. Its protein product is CASSRPGRNTIYF. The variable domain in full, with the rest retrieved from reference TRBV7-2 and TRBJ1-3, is GAGVSQSPSNKVTEKGKDVELRCDPISGHTALYWYRQSLGQGLEFLIYFQGNSAPDKSGLPSDRFSAERTGGSVSTLTIQRTQQEDSAVYLCASSRPGRNTIYFGEGSWLTVV.

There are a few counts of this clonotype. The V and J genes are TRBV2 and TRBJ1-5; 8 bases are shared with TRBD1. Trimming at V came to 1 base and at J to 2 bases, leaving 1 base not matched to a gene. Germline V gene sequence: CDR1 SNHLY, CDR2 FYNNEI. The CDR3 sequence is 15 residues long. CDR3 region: CASSEGGQGNQPQHF. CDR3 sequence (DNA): TGTGCCAGCAGTGAAGGGGGACAGGGCAATCAGCCCCAGCATTTT.

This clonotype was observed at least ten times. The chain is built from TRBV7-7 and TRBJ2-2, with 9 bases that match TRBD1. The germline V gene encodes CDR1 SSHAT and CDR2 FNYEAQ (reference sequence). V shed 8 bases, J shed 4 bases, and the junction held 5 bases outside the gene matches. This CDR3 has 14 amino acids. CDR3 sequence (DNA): TGTGCCAGCGGGGACAGGGTATCCACCGGGGAGCTGTTTTTT. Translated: CASGDRVSTGELFF.

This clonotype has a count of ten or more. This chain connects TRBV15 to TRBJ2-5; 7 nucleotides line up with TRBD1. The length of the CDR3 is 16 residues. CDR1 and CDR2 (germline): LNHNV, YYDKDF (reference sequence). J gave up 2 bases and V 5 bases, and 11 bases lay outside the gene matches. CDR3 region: CATSEGRLGQQETQYF. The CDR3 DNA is TGTGCCACCAGCGAAGGACGCTTGGGACAGCAAGAGACCCAGTACTTC.

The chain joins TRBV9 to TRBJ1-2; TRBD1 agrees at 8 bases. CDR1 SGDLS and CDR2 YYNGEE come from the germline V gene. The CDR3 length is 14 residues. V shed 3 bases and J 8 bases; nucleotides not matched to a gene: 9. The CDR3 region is CASSAPDRGGGYTF. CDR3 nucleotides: TGTGCCAGCAGCGCACCTGACAGGGGAGGGGGCTACACCTTC.

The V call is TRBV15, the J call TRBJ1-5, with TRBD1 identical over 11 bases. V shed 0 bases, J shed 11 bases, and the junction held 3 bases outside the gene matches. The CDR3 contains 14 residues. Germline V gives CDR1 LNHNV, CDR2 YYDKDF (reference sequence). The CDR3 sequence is CATSRERDRGTQHF. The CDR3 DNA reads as TGTGCCACCAGCAGAGAGAGGGACAGGGGGACCCAGCATTTT. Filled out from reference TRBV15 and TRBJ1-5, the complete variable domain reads DAMVIQNPRYQVTQFGKPVTLSCSQTLNHNVMYWYQQKSSQAPKLLFHYYDKDFNNEADTPDNFQSRRPNTSFCFLDIRSPGLGDTAMYLCATSRERDRGTQHFGDGTRLSIL.

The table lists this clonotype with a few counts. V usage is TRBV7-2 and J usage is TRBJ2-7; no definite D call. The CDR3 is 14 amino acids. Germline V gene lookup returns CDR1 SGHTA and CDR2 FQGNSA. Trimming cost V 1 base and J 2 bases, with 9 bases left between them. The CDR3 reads CASSLVAHPYEQYF. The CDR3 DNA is TGTGCCAGCAGCTTAGTGGCCCACCCCTACGAGCAGTACTTC. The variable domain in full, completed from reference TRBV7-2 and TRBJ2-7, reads GAGVSQSPSNKVTEKGKDVELRCDPISGHTALYWYRQSLGQGLEFLIYFQGNSAPDKSGLPSDRFSAERTGGSVSTLTIQRTQQEDSAVYLCASSLVAHPYEQYFGPGTRLTVT.

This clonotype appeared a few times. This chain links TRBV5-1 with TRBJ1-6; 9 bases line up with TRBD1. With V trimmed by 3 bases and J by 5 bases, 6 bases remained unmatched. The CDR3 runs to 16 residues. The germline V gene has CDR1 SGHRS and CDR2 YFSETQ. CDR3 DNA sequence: TGCGCCAGCAGCTCTTCCGGGACAGGGAATAATTCACCCCTCCACTTT. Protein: CASSSSGTGNNSPLHF.

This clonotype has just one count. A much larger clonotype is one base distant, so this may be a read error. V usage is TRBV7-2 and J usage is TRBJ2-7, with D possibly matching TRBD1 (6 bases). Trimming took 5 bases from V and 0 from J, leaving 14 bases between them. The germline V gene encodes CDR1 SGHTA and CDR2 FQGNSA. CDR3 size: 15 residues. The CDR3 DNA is TGTGCCAGCAGCGCAGGGGACCATGTCTCCTACGAGCAGTACTTC. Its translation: CASSAGDHVSYEQYF.

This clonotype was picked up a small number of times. The DNA of the CDR3 is TGCAGTGCGTCTTCTAGCGGGAGGAGAGCCGGGGAGCTGTTTTTT. Protein sequence: CSASSSGRRAGELFF. The V and J genes are TRBV20-1 and TRBJ2-2; 11 bases agree with TRBD2. The trim removed 6 bases at V and 6 bases at J, leaving 9 bases unmatched. This CDR3 comprises 15 residues. The germline CDR1 and CDR2 sequences are DFQATT and SNEGSKA (reference sequence).

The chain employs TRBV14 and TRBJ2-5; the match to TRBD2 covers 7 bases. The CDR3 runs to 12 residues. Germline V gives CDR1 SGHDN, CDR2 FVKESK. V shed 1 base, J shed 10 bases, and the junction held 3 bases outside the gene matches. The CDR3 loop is CASSQGGGDQYF. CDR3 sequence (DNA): TGTGCCAGCAGCCAAGGGGGGGGGGACCAGTACTTC.

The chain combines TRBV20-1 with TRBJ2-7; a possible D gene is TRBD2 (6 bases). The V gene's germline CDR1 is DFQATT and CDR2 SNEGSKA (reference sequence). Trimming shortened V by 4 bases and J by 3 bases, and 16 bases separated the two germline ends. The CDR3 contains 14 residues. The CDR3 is CSAMSSGRNYEQYF. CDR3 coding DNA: TGCAGTGCTATGAGTAGCGGCCGGAACTACGAGCAGTACTTC.

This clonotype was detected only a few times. The CDR3 protein is CASSARRDNSPLHF. DNA of the CDR3: TGTGCCAGCAGCGCGAGGAGGGATAATTCACCCCTCCACTTT. The V call is TRBV7-2, the J call TRBJ1-6; D is undetermined. Germline CDR1 SGHTA, CDR2 FQGNSA. The ends were cut back, 5 bases at V and 5 bases at J, with 10 bases in the middle. This CDR3 has 14 residues.